These T cell receptor beta chains were read from a single sample in a study of CD8 T cells in ankylosing spondylitis. From the 5' RACE reads, TCRdb called clonotypes with MiXCR, one entry per CDR3 protein. The table has more than 300,000 distinct CDR3 sequences, 7% to 9% seen once. Sequenced input: blood, either unsorted or a sorted T cell fraction (not recorded which). The receptors here all came from a male donor with ankylosing spondylitis. CDR3s include the opening cysteine and the closing phenylalanine or tryptophan. D genes are given only for firm matches. Only part of the rows carry a size: once, few, many, or a class if the clone is expanded.

j_call	v_call	clone_size	d_call	cdr3_aa	cdr3_nt
TRBJ1-2	TRBV9	many	NA	CASSEGSTDVGYTF	TGTGCCAGCAGCGAGGGCTCAACGGACGTGGGCTACACCTTC
TRBJ2-7	TRBV18	NA	NA	CASSRDNEQYF	TGTGCCAGCTCTCGAGACAACGAGCAGTACTTC
TRBJ1-1	TRBV11-3	NA	NA	CASSLETKAFF	TGTGCCAGCAGCTTAGAGACCAAGGCTTTCTTT
TRBJ2-5	TRBV5-1	few	TRBD1	CASSGTGGFRETQYF	TGCGCCAGCAGCGGAACAGGGGGCTTTAGGGAGACCCAGTACTTC
TRBJ2-2	TRBV20-1	NA	TRBD2	CSASSGTRLTGELFF	TGCAGTGCTAGTTCCGGGACTAGATTGACCGGGGAGCTGTTTTTT
TRBJ2-7	TRBV7-2	NA	TRBD1	CASSLAGGRGNYEQYF	TGTGCCAGCAGCTTAGCTGGCGGCAGGGGGAACTACGAGCAGTACTTC
TRBJ2-1	TRBV4-1	many	TRBD2	CASSQITSGRAVVEQFF	TGCGCCAGCAGCCAGATAACTAGCGGGAGGGCCGTGGTTGAGCAGTTCTTC
TRBJ2-7	TRBV29-1	NA	TRBD2	CSVASTSATYEQYF	TGCAGCGTTGCTTCGACTAGCGCTACCTACGAGCAGTACTTC
TRBJ2-3	TRBV29-1	many	NA	CSVSGGGSDTQYF	TGCAGCGTTTCCGGAGGCGGGTCAGATACGCAGTATTTT
TRBJ2-3	TRBV4-1	many	NA	CASSQEGRVGTTDTQYF	TGCGCCAGCAGCCAAGAGGGTCGTGTAGGGACTACAGATACGCAGTATTTT
TRBJ2-2	TRBV4-1	few	TRBD2	CASSPVAGEHTGELFF	TGCGCCAGCAGCCCAGTAGCGGGAGAACACACCGGGGAGCTGTTTTTT
TRBJ2-1	TRBV20-1	NA	TRBD2	CSATSSGSYNEQFF	TGCAGTGCTACTTCTAGCGGGAGTTACAATGAGCAGTTCTTC
TRBJ1-1	TRBV12-5	few	TRBD1	CASGWTGVDRTEAFF	TGTGCTAGTGGTTGGACAGGGGTCGATAGAACTGAAGCTTTCTTT
TRBJ2-3	TRBV24-1	many	NA	CATSDLVRTTSTDTQYF	TGTGCCACCAGTGATTTGGTCCGAACGACTAGCACAGATACGCAGTATTTT
TRBJ1-6	TRBV11-2	few	NA	CASSLDVGGNSPLHF	TGTGCCAGCAGCTTAGATGTGGGTGGCAATTCACCCCTCCACTTT
TRBJ2-3	TRBV5-1	few	NA	CASNPGPPTDTQYF	TGCGCCAGCAACCCCGGGCCGCCCACAGATACGCAGTATTTT
TRBJ1-1	TRBV12-3/TRBV12-4	many	TRBD1	CASSPRRTGANTEAFF	TGTGCCAGCAGTCCCCGAAGGACAGGAGCGAACACTGAAGCTTTCTTT
TRBJ2-7	TRBV25-1	NA	NA	CASSFGGTVEQYF	TGTGCCAGCAGTTTTGGAGGTACGGTGGAGCAGTACTTC
TRBJ1-5	TRBV2	few	TRBD1	CASGDRGFSGNQPQHF	TGTGCCAGCGGGGACAGGGGATTCTCGGGCAATCAGCCCCAGCATTTT
TRBJ2-5	TRBV20-1	few	NA	CSASDRTMSGETQYF	TGCAGTGCTAGTGATAGAACTATGAGTGGAGAGACCCAGTACTTC
TRBJ2-2	TRBV10-2	few	NA	CASGRVHTGELFF	TGCGCCAGCGGACGGGTCCACACCGGGGAGCTGTTTTTT
TRBJ2-1	TRBV7-2	few	TRBD2	CASSAGGSSHDEQFF	TGTGCCAGCAGCGCCGGCGGGAGTTCACACGATGAGCAGTTCTTC
TRBJ1-6	TRBV5-1	NA	TRBD1	CASSLTDRANSPLHF	TGCGCCAGCAGCTTGACGGACAGGGCTAATTCACCCCTCCACTTT
TRBJ2-3	TRBV7-3	few	NA	CATTVGSSSTDTQYF	TGTGCCACCACAGTGGGCAGTTCTAGCACAGATACGCAGTATTTT
TRBJ1-2	TRBV14	few	TRBD1	CASKGGQGADGYTF	TGTGCCAGCAAGGGAGGACAGGGGGCGGATGGCTACACCTTC